This TCR beta chain was profiled in a study of neurological immune-mediated disorders (dated by TCRdb to the late 2010s). Some background on the complete study: Among the 35 or so multiple sclerosis patients, relapsing-remitting MS was present in some 31 and secondary progressive MS was present in 3. Peripheral blood TCR-beta repertoires from patients with HTLV-I-associated myelopathy (HAM/TSP), patients with multiple sclerosis, and healthy controls were compared in the study using UMI-based sequencing. Alongside PBMC samples, the set of some 100 TCR-beta libraries contained longitudinal samples, technical triplicates, and paired CD4+ and CD8+ T-cell subsets that had been sorted. The cohort was made up of about 68 subjects, consisting of some 15 HAM/TSP patients, about 35 multiple sclerosis patients and 20 or so healthy controls. Broad study findings and their caveats: TCR clonal expansion was highest in HAM/TSP patients and lowest in MS patients, with MS patients falling below even healthy controls. No association of the MS cluster with clinical or MRI features was observed, and the need for larger cohorts was stated by the authors. No identical CDR3 amino acid sequences were found to be shared among expanded clones across subjects, suggesting that TCR-beta repertoires were private in all groups. In phylogenetic analysis, the repertoires of 18 of 34 MS patients grouped into a cluster of related CDR3 sequences, which suggests a possible signature at the repertoire level.

cDNA was synthesized by template-switch 5'RACE using a primer with a 10-nucleotide random unique molecular identifier that tagged each TCR transcript. Each sequencing run produced over 170 million TCR-beta sequences covering 15-18 subjects. The RNeasy kit was used to extract total RNA. The KAPA Real-time Library Amplification kit was used to amplify TCR-beta VDJ regions with primers for the TCR constant region and the 5'RACE anchor. A first PCR added sample indexes and Illumina adaptors, and a second PCR then raised library yield. After Ampure bead purification, the TCR product of roughly 650 bp was size-selected on a 2% E-gel SizeSelection system. Before pooling, libraries had their quality checked on a Bioanalyzer, their concentration measured with Qubit, and their quantity determined with the Kapa Library Quantification kit. Libraries were sequenced paired-end 2 x 150 bp on an Illumina HiSeq 2500. To increase sequence diversity, roughly 24-31% phiX was spiked into each library pool. The authors' pipeline ran thus. The UMI-based MiGEC pipeline processed quality-filtered reads and removed over 85% of raw TCR sequences during error correction. VDJ genes were aligned to IMGT germline references, and each clonotype was defined by a unique CDR3 amino acid sequence together with V-J genes. Clonal expansion, Shannon diversity and CDR3 relatedness (CalcPairwiseDistances, ClusterSamples) were evaluated with VDJtools, and phylogenetic trees were built with CLCbio workbench. Using coefficient-of-variation modelling across technical triplicates, the study counted a clone as expanded if it had at least 8 unique UMIs. The public reads were reprocessed in TCRdb via fastp at Q25 and MiXCR, keeping in-frame beta chains. All rows with the same CDR3 protein become a single entry with the most common DNA and genes. The V and J calls were not made by the authors but by TCRdb's processing. This sample is represented by approximately 82,000 distinct CDR3 sequences; around 2.6% of them were singletons. The ten largest clones represent 1.1% of the sample.

This clonotype was observed at least ten times. There is no known antigen for this receptor. No per-base quality is available; no much larger clone lies one base away. Unsorted PBMC libraries were generated from 2 million PBMCs stored in RNAlater at -80 °C until RNA extraction. The multiple sclerosis patients were enrolled in a US clinical protocol that used magnetic resonance imaging to evaluate disease progression. Peripheral blood was subjected to Ficoll-Hypaque density gradient centrifugation to isolate PBMCs, which were then cryopreserved in liquid nitrogen. CDR3 length: 13 amino acids, cysteine to phenylalanine. CDR3 DNA is the only sequence kept; it has 39 bases, read in frame from the first base. V lost 4 bases and J lost 6 bases; the stretch between them is 13 bases long. Taken from the germline V gene, the CDR1 and CDR2 loops are SGHRS and YFSETQ.

The rearranged chain carries TRBV5-1 and TRBJ2-5, with the D gene call left open. This sequence originates from a woman in her thirties with multiple sclerosis. Sequencing was performed on PBMCs. The nucleotide sequence reads as follows: TGCGCCAGCAGCGAGATAGTTCTGCAGACCCAGTACTTC. This yields the protein CASSEIVLQTQYF.